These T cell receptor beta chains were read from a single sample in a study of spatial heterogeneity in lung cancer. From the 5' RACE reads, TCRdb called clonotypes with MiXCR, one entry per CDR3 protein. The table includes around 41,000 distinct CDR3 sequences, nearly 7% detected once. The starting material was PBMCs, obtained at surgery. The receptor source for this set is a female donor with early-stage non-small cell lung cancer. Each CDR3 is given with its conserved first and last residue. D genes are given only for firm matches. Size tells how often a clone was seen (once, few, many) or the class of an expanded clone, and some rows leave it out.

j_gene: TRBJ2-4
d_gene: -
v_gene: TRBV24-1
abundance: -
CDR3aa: CATSDVAKNIQYF
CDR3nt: TGTGCCACCAGTGACGTAGCCAAAAACATTCAGTACTTC

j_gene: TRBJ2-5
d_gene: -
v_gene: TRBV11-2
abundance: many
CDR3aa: CASSETWSWETQYF
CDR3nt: TGTGCCAGCAGCGAGACCTGGTCGTGGGAGACCCAGTACTTC

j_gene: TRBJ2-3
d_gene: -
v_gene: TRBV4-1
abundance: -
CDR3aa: CASSQRSPQSSSTDTQYF
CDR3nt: TGCGCCAGCAGCCAAAGATCCCCCCAGTCGAGTAGCACAGATACGCAGTATTTT

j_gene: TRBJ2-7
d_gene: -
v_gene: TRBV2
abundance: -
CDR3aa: CASSEWYSYEQYF
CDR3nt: TGTGCCAGCAGTGAATGGTACTCCTACGAGCAGTACTTC

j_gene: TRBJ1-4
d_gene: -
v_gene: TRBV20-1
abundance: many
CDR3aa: CSAPRQTNEKLFF
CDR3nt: TGCAGTGCCCCTAGACAGACTAATGAAAAACTGTTTTTT

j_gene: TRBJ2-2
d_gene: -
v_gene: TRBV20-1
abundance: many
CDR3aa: CSAPGPRGLVGELFF
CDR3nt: TGCAGTGCTCCTGGACCGCGGGGGCTGGTCGGGGAGCTGTTTTTT

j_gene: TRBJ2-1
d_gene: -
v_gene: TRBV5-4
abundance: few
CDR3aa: CASSFTRPRSNVQFF
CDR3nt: TGTGCCAGCAGCTTCACACGTCCAAGGTCCAATGTGCAGTTCTTC

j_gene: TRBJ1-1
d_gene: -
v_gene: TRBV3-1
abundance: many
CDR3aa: CASSQVGTLNTEAFF
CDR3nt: TGTGCCAGCAGCCAAGTTGGTACGTTGAACACTGAAGCTTTCTTT

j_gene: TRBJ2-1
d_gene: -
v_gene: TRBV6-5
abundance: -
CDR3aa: CASSIRIGGNEQFF
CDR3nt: TGTGCCAGCAGCATTCGGATAGGGGGCAATGAGCAGTTCTTC

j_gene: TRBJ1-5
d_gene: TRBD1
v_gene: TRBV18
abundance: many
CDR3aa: CASSPTGLHQPQHF
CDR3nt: TGTGCCAGCTCACCGACAGGGTTGCATCAGCCCCAGCATTTT

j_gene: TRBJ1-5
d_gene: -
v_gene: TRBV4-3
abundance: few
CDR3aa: CASSREQGVNQPQHF
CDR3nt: TGCGCCAGCAGCCGGGAACAGGGTGTAAATCAGCCCCAGCATTTT

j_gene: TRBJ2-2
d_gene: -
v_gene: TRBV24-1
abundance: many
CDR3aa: CATSEEGRETGELFF
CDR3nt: TGTGCCACCAGTGAAGAGGGGCGCGAAACCGGGGAGCTGTTTTTT

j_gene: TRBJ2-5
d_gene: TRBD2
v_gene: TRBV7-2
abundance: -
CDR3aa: CASSPGTSVETQYF
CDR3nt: TGTGCCAGCAGCCCCGGGACTAGCGTGGAGACCCAGTACTTC

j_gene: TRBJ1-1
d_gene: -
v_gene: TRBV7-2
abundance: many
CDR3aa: CASSQRLGLREAFF
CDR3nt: TGTGCCAGCAGTCAAAGACTCGGACTGCGCGAAGCTTTCTTT

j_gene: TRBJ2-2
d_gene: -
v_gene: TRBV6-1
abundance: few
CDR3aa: CASGPGGPTGELFF
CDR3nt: TGTGCCAGCGGACCCGGGGGACCAACCGGGGAGCTGTTTTTT

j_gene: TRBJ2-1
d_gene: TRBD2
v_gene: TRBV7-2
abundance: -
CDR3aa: CASASGNHHEQFF
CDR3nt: TGTGCCAGCGCTAGCGGGAATCACCATGAGCAGTTCTTC

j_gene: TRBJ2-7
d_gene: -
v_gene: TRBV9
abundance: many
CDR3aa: CASSVEGSSYEQYF
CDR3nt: TGTGCCAGCAGCGTAGAAGGGAGCTCCTACGAGCAGTACTTC

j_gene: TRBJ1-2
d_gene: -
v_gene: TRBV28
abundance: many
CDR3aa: CASSPRGIANYGYTF
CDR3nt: TGTGCCAGCAGTCCCCGAGGGATAGCTAACTATGGCTACACCTTC

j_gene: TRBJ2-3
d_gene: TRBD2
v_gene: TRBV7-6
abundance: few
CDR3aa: CASSRLAGGGGDTQYF
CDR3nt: TGTGCCAGCAGCCGACTAGCGGGGGGCGGAGGGGATACGCAGTATTTT

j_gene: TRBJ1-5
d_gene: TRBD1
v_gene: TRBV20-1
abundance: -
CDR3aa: CSATRTGDNQPQHF
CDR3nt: TGCAGTGCAACCCGGACAGGGGACAATCAGCCCCAGCATTTT

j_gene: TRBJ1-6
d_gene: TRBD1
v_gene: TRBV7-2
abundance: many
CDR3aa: CASSLRQGMESPLHF
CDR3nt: TGTGCCAGCAGCTTGAGACAGGGGATGGAATCACCCCTCCACTTT

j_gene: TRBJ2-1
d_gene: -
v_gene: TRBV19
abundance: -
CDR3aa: CASSRVGSYNEQFF
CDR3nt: TGTGCCAGTAGTAGGGTAGGGTCCTACAATGAGCAGTTCTTC

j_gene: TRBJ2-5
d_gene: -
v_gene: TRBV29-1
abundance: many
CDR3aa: CSVEIGGHGETQYF
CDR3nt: TGCAGCGTTGAAATAGGAGGGCACGGTGAGACCCAGTACTTC

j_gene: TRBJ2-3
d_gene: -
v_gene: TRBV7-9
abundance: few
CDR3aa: CASSSGVGPDTQYF
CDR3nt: TGTGCCAGCAGCTCCGGAGTCGGTCCAGATACGCAGTATTTT

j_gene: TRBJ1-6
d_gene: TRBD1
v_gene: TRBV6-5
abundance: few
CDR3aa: CASSPDRGHAPLHF
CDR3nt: TGTGCCAGCAGTCCGGACAGGGGGCATGCACCCCTCCACTTT

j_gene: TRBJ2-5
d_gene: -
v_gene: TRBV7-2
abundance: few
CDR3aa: CASSLRRPETQYF
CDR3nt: TGTGCCAGCAGCCTCCGTCGTCCGGAGACCCAGTACTTC

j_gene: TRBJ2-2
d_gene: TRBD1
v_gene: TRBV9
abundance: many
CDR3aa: CASSRWTGSGELFF
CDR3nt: TGTGCCAGCAGCCGATGGACAGGGTCCGGGGAGCTGTTTTTT

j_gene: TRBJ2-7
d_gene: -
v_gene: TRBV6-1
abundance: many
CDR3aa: CASSYAWSEAYEQYF
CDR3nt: TGTGCCAGCAGCTACGCATGGTCGGAGGCCTACGAGCAGTACTTC

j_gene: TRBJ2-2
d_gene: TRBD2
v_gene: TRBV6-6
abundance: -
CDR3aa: CASRSMAGGTGELFF
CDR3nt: TGTGCCAGCAGGTCCATGGCGGGGGGCACCGGGGAGCTGTTTTTT